Below are 8 T cell receptor beta chains sequenced from a single sample in a study of T cell responses to AZD1222 COVID-19 vaccine. Generated by immunoSEQ multiplex PCR, the TCRdb table keeps only in-frame clones and is missing some. The table has about 94,000 clones, over 75% seen once. Sequencing was performed on peripheral blood, taken on day 0 of AZD1222 vaccination. These receptor sequences come from an adult in good health.

This chain uses TRBV11-3 with TRBJ2-4; 7 bases map to TRBD1. The germline V gene has CDR1 SGHNT and CDR2 YENEEA. V was clipped by 4 bases and J by 3 bases; unmatched bases: 3. This CDR3 is 14 amino acids long. This chain's CDR3 is CASSSRDSKNIQYF. As DNA, the CDR3 is TGTGCCAGCAGCTCCCGGGACAGCAAAAACATTCAGTACTTC.

In DNA form, the CDR3 reads TGCGCCAGCAGGACCGGGACAGGGTTTTCTGAAGCTTTCTTT. It codes for CASRTGTGFSEAFF. The V gene is TRBV10-2, the J gene TRBJ1-1, with TRBD1 identical over 9 bases. Germline CDR1 is WSHSY and CDR2 is SAAADI. The CDR3 spans 14 residues. J was trimmed by 6 bases and V by 6 bases; bases with no gene match: 8.

J is TRBJ2-5 and V is TRBV10-3; 11 nucleotides match TRBD2. With 6 bases clipped from V and 3 bases from J, the junction kept 0 bases outside the gene matches. The germline gives CDR1 ENHRY, CDR2 SYGVKD. The CDR3 is 13 amino acids. CDR3 protein: CAIRTSGEETQYF. CDR3 bases: TGTGCCATCAGGACTAGCGGGGAAGAGACCCAGTACTTC.

CDR3 DNA sequence: TGTGCCAGTAGTATAGGCCGTTCTGGGAGATTCGGACTGGACGTAACTGAAAAACTGTTTTTT. Its protein is CASSIGRSGRFGLDVTEKLFF. The genes are TRBV19 and TRBJ1-4; D remains unclear. The CDR3 is 21 residues long. Per germline, CDR1 LNHDA and CDR2 SQIVND (reference sequence). V lost 1 base and J 7 bases, leaving 31 bases between the germline ends.

The rearrangement links TRBV15 to TRBJ2-1; no clear D gene. The CDR3 extends over 13 amino acids. Germline V gene data show CDR1 as LNHNV and CDR2 as YYDKDF (reference sequence). V gave up 1 base and J gave up 6 bases, with 7 bases separating them. The CDR3 nucleotides are TGTGCCACCAGCAGAGGTTATCCCAATGAGCAGTTCTTC. Amino acids: CATSRGYPNEQFF.

This chain uses TRBV19 with TRBJ2-7; 8 positions match TRBD1. In germline, CDR1 is LNHDA, CDR2 SQIVND (reference sequence). The CDR3 consists of 14 residues. V gave up 7 bases and J gave up 2 bases; unmatched junction bases: 7. The CDR3 sequence: CASTPTGDPYEQYF. The CDR3 DNA is TGTGCCAGTACCCCGACAGGGGACCCCTACGAGCAGTACTTC.

This chain connects TRBV6-5 to TRBJ2-7; TRBD1 might be the D (6 bases). Deletions cut 7 bases from V and 2 bases from J, with 9 bases between. This CDR3 region has 12 residues. Germline V gene lookup returns CDR1 MNHEY and CDR2 SVGAGI. The chain's CDR3 is CASTGHTYEQYF. The CDR3 DNA sequence: TGTGCCAGCACGGGACATACCTACGAGCAGTACTTC.

This clone was seen a single time. The rearrangement links TRBV10-3 to TRBJ2-5, with D perhaps matching TRBD2 (6 bases). The CDR3 totals 13 residues. The V and J ends lost 10 bases and 1 base respectively, with 13 bases between them. Germline values: CDR1 ENHRY, CDR2 SYGVKD. Here the CDR3 reads CASGTATQETQYF. The CDR3 DNA reads as TGTGCCAGCGGGACCGCGACCCAAGAGACCCAGTACTTC.